Sequencing of this T cell receptor beta chain was carried out in a study of T cells in Graves' hyperthyroidism and ophthalmopathy. This clonotype was picked up a small number of times. The antigen remains undetermined. CDR1 and CDR2 (germline): MGHDK, SYGVNS. V was clipped by 3 bases and J by 4 bases, with 16 bases between them. The CDR3 totals 15 residues. Study-wide results and caveats: Ophthalmopathy cases were set apart from stable hyperthyroidism by a 13 V-J model.

Regions amplified from RNA transcripts were the TCR beta CDR3 regions. TCR CDR3 regions were first amplified by RT-PCR with HTBI primers. TCRdb recomputed calls from the multiplex PCR reads with MiXCR, one row per CDR3 protein. Among under 800,000 distinct CDR3 sequences, around 15% were seen once, and the ten largest hold roughly a tenth. The TCR comes from a woman between 18 and 30 years old with Graves' hyperthyroidism. The chain employs TRBV25-1 and TRBJ2-7; perhaps D is TRBD1 or TRBD2 (5 bases each). The sample comprised blood. The CDR3 spells CASSDSRDHAYEQYF. The CDR3 bases are TGTGCCAGCAGTGATAGTCGGGACCATGCGTACGAGCAGTACTTC.